This T cell receptor beta chain emerged from a study of T cell responses to AZD1222 COVID-19 vaccine. Study overall: Timing groups of about 4 and about 12 weeks for second doses were pooled. Regarding the study as a whole: Once two AZD1222 doses were given, Spike-specific TCR breadth and depth went up. Every sample of the repertoires postdated the peak T cell response.

Using immunoSEQ multiplex PCR, the repertoire was profiled, and TCRdb retains in-frame clones only, with some absent. The sample shows some 100,000 clones, around nine tenths of them seen only once. In the case of this clone: The antigen remains undetermined.

The TCR sequence derives from an adult in good health. The material sequenced was peripheral blood, taken on day 0 of AZD1222 vaccination.

The CDR3 loop reads CASSPRTALRNTIYF. The CDR3 DNA follows: TGTGCCAGCAGCCCTCGGACAGCTCTTCGAAACACCATATATTTT. The chain joins TRBV7-9 to TRBJ1-3; TRBD1 might be the D (6 bases). This CDR3 has 15 amino acids. Germline V gene lookup returns CDR1 SEHNR and CDR2 FQNEAQ (reference sequence). The ends were cut back, 5 bases at V and 5 bases at J, with 16 bases in the middle.